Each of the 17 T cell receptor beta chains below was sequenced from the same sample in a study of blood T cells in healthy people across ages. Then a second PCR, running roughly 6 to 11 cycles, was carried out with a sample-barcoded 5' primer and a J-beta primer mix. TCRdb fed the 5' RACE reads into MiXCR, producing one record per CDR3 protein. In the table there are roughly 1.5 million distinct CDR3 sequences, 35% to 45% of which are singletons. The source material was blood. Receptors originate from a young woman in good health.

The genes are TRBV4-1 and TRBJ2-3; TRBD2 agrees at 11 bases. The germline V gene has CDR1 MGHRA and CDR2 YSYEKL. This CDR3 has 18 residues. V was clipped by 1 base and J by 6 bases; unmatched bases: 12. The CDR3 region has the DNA TGCGCCAGCAGCCAAGGGACTAGCGGGCGGAGGGCGAGTGATACGCAGTATTTT. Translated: CASSQGTSGRRASDTQYF.

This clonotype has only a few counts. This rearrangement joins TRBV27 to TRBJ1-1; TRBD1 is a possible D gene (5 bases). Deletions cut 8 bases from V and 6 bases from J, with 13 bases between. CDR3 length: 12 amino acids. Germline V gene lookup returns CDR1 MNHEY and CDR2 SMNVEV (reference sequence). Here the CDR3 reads CASRGGAPEAFF. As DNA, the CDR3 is TGTGCCAGCCGAGGAGGGGCGCCTGAAGCTTTCTTT.

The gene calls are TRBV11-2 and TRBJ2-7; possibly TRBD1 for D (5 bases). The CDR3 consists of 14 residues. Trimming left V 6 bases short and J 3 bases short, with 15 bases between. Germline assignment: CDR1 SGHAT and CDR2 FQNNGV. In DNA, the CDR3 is TGTGCCAGCAGACCGGCCAGGGTGGACTACGAGCAGTACTTC. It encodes CASRPARVDYEQYF.

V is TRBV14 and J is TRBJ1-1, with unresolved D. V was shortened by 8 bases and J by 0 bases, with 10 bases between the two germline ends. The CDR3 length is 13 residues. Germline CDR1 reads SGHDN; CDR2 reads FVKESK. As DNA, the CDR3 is TGTGCCAGCCTACGGGGATTGAACACTGAAGCTTTCTTT. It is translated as CASLRGLNTEAFF.

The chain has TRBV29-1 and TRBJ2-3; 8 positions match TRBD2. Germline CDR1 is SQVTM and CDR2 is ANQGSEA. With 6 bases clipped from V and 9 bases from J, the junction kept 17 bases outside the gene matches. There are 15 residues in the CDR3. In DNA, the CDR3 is TGCAGCGTCTCAAAGGGGGGACTGACGGGGGGGACGCAGTATTTT. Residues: CSVSKGGLTGGTQYF.

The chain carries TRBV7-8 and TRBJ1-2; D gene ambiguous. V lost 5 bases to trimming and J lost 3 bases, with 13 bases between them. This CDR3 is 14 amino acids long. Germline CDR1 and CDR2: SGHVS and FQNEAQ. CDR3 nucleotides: TGTGCCAGCAGCCCTGCGAGCCCCTACTATGGCTACACCTTC. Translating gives CASSPASPYYGYTF.

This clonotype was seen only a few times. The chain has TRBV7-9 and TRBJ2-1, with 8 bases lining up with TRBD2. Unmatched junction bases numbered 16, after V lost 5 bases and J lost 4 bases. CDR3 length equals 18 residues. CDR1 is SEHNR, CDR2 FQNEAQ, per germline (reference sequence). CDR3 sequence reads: CASSLSLPTSGEYNEQFF. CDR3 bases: TGTGCCAGCAGCCTTTCCCTCCCTACTAGCGGCGAATACAATGAGCAGTTCTTC. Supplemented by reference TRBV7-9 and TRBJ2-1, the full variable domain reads DTGVSQNPRHKITKRGQNVTFRCDPISEHNRLYWYRQTLGQGPEFLTYFQNEAQLEKSRLLSDRFSAERPKGSFSTLEIQRTEQGDSAMYLCASSLSLPTSGEYNEQFFGPGTRLTVL.

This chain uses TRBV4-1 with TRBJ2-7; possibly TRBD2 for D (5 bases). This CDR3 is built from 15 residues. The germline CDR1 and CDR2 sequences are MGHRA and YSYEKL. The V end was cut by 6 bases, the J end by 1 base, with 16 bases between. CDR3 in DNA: TGCGCCAGCAGGACTTTGGGAGATCGATCCTACGAGCAGTACTTC. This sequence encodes CASRTLGDRSYEQYF.

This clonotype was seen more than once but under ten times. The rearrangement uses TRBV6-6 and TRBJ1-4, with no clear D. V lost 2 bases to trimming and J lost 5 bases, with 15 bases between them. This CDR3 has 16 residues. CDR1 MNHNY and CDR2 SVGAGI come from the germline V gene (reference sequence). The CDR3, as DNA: TGTGCCAGCAGTTACCCCCGAAGAGGGAGGAATGAAAAACTGTTTTTT. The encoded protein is CASSYPRRGRNEKLFF.

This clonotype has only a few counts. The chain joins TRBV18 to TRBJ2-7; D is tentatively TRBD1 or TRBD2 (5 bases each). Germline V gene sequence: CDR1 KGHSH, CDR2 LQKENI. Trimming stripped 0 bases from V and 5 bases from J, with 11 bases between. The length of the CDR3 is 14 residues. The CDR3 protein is CASSPPGRGDEQYF. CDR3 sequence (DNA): TGTGCCAGCTCACCACCGGGACGGGGAGACGAGCAGTACTTC.

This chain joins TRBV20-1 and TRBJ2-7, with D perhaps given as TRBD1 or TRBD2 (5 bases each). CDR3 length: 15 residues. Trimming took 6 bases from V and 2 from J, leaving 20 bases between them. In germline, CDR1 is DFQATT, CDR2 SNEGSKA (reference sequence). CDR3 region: CSAQRSSWDPYEQYF. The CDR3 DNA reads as TGCAGTGCCCAGAGATCGAGCTGGGACCCCTACGAGCAGTACTTC.

CDR3: CSVLGLAGGEQYF. As DNA, the CDR3 is TGCAGCGTCCTGGGACTAGCGGGAGGTGAGCAGTACTTC. The chain is built from TRBV29-1 and TRBJ2-7; 15 bases map to TRBD2. Germline CDR1 is SQVTM and CDR2 is ANQGSEA. With V trimmed by 6 bases and J by 7 bases, 4 bases remained unmatched. This CDR3 spans 13 amino acids.

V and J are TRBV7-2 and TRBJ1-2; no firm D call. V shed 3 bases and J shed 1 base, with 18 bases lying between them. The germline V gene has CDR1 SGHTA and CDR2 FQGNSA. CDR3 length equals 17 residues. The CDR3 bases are TGTGCCAGCAGCTTTCTCCCACCCCTTCCAGTTAACTATGGCTACACCTTC. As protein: CASSFLPPLPVNYGYTF.

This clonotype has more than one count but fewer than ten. DNA for the CDR3: TGTGCCAGCAGCTTAGTTCTGGGGGCGGATGAAGCTTTCTTT. Its translation: CASSLVLGADEAFF. The chain joins TRBV7-2 to TRBJ1-1, with D maybe TRBD1 (6 bases). This CDR3 is 14 amino acids long. V was clipped by 1 base and J by 7 bases, with 13 bases between them. Per germline, CDR1 SGHTA and CDR2 FQGNSA.

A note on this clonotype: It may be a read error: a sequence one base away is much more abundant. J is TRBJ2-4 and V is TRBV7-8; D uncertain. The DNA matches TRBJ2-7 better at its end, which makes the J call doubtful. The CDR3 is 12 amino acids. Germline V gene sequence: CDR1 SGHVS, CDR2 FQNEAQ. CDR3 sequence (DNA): TGTTCCAGCAGCTTAGTTATCTACGAGCAGTACTTC. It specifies CSSSLVIYEQYF.

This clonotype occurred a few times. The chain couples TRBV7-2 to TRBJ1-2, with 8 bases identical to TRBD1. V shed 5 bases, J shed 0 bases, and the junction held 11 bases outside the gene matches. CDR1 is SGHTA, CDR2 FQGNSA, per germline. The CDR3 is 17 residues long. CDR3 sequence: CASSAGQGQEANYGYTF. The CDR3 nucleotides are TGTGCCAGCAGCGCAGGACAGGGACAAGAAGCTAACTATGGCTACACCTTC. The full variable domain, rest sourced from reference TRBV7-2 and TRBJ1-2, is GAGVSQSPSNKVTEKGKDVELRCDPISGHTALYWYRQSLGQGLEFLIYFQGNSAPDKSGLPSDRFSAERTGGSVSTLTIQRTQQEDSAVYLCASSAGQGQEANYGYTFGSGTRLTVV.

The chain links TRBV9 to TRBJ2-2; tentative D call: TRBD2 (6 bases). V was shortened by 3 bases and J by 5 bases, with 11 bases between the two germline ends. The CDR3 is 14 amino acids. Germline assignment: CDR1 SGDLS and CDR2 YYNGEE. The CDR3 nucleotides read TGTGCCAGCAGCGCGGGGACTTCAACCGGGGAGCTGTTTTTT. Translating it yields CASSAGTSTGELFF.